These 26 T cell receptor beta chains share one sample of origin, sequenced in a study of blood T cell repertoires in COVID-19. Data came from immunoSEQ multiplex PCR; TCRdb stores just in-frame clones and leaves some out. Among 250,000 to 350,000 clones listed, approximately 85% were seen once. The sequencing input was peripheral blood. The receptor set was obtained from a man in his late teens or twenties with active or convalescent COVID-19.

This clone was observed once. The DNA of the CDR3 is TGTGCCAGCAGCTTGGAAGCTGGGAGAAATGAAAAACTGTTTTTT. Translation gives CASSLEAGRNEKLFF. V usage is TRBV5-5 and J usage is TRBJ1-4; no definite D call. Trimming left V 0 bases short and J 5 bases short, with 11 bases between. The length of the CDR3 is 15 residues. The germline CDR1 and CDR2 sequences are SGHKS and YYEKEE (reference sequence).

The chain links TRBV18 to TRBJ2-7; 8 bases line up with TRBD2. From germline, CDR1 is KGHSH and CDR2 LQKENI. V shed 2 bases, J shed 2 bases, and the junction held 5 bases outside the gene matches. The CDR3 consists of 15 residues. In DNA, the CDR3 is TGTGCCAGCTCACCAATAGCGGGGATCCCCTACGAGCAGTACTTC. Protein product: CASSPIAGIPYEQYF.

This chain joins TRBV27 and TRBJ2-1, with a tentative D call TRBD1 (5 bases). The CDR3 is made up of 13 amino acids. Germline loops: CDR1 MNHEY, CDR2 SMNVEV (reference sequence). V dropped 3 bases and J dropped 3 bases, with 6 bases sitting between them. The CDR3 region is CASSFDSYNEQFF. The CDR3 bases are TGTGCCAGCAGTTTTGACAGCTACAATGAGCAGTTCTTC.

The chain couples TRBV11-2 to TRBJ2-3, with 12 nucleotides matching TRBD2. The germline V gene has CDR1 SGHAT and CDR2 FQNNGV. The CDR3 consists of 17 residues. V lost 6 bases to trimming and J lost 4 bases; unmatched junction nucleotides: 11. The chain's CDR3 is CASSRLGLAGLADTQYF. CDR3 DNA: TGTGCCAGCAGTCGGCTCGGACTAGCGGGGCTTGCAGATACGCAGTATTTT. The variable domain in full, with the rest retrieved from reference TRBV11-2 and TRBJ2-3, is EAGVAQSPRYKIIEKRQSVAFWCNPISGHATLYWYQQILGQGPKLLIQFQNNGVVDDSQLPKDRFSAERLKGVDSTLKIQPAKLEDSAVYLCASSRLGLAGLADTQYFGPGTRLTVL.

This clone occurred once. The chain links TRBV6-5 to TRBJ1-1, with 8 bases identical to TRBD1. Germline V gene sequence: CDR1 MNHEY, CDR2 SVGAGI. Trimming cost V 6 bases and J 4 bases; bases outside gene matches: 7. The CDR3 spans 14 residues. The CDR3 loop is CASRKGQAGTEAFF. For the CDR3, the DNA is TGTGCCAGCAGAAAGGGACAGGCCGGCACTGAAGCTTTCTTT.

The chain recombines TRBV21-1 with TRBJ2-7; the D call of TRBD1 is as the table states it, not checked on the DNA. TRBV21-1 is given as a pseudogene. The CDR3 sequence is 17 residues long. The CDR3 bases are TGTGCCAGCAGCAAAGAACAGGGGGGTTATTCCTCCTACGAGCAGTACTTC. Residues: CASSKEQGGYSSYEQYF.

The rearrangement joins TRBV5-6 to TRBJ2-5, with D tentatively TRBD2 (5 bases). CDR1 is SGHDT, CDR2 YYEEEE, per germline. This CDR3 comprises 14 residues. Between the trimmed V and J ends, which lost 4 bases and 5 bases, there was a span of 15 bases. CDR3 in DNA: TGTGCCAGCAGCCGAGGACTTTCACGGGAGACCCAGTACTTC. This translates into CASSRGLSRETQYF.

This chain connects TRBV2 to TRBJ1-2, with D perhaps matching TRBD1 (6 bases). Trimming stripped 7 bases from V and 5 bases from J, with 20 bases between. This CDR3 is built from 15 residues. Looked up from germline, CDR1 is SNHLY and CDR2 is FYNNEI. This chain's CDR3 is CASTQGYGGKYGYTF. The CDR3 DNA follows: TGTGCCAGCACCCAGGGGTATGGCGGCAAATATGGCTACACCTTC.

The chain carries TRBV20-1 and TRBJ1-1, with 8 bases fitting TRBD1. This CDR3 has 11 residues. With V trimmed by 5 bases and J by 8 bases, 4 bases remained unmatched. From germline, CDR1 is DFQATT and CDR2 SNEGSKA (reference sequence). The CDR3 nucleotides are TGCAGTGCTCCTCGGACAGGGGAAGCTTTCTTT. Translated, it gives CSAPRTGEAFF.

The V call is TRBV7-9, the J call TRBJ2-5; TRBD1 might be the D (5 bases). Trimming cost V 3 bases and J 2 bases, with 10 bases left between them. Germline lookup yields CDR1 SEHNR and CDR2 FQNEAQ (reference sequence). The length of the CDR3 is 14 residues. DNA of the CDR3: TGTGCCAGCAGCTTGTTCGACAGACAAGAGACCCAGTACTTC. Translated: CASSLFDRQETQYF.

The chain's CDR3 is CASSQATGTAITGELFF. The CDR3 coding sequence is TGCGCCAGCAGCCAGGCTACCGGGACAGCAATCACCGGGGAGCTGTTTTTT. This rearrangement joins TRBV4-1 to TRBJ2-2; TRBD1 agrees at 7 bases. Germline lookup yields CDR1 MGHRA and CDR2 YSYEKL. V was clipped by 3 bases and J by 4 bases; unmatched bases: 11. The length of the CDR3 is 17 residues.

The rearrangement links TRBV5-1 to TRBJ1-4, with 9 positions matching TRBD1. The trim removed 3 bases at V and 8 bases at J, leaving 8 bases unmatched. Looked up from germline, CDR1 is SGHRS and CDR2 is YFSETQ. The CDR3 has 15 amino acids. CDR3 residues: CASSYEQGAGEKLFF. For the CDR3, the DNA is TGCGCCAGCAGCTACGAACAGGGGGCCGGGGAAAAACTGTTTTTT.

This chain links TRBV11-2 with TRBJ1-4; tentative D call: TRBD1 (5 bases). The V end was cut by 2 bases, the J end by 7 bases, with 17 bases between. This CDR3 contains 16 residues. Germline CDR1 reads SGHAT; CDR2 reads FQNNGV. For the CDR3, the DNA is TGTGCCAGCAGCTTACGACGAGGGGCGGGAGGTGAAAAACTGTTTTTT. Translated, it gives CASSLRRGAGGEKLFF.

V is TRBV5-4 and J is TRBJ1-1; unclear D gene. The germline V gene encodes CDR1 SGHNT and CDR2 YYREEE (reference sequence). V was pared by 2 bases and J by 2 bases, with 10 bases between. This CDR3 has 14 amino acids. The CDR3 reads CASSFNRGNTEAFF. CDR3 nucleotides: TGTGCCAGCAGCTTCAACCGGGGAAACACTGAAGCTTTCTTT.

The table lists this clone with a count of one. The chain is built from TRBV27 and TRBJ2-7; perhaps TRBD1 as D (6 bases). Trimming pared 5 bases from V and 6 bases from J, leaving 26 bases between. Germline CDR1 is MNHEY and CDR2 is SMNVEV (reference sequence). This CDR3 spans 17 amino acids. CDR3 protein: CASSTPWGPGPPREQYF. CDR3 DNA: TGTGCCAGCAGTACCCCGTGGGGGCCAGGCCCCCCTCGCGAGCAGTACTTC.

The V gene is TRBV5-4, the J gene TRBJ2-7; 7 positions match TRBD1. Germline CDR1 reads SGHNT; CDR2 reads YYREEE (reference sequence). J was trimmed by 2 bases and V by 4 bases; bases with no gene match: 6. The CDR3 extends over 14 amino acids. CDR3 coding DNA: TGTGCCAGCAGCCGAAGGGACAGACCCTACGAGCAGTACTTC. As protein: CASSRRDRPYEQYF.

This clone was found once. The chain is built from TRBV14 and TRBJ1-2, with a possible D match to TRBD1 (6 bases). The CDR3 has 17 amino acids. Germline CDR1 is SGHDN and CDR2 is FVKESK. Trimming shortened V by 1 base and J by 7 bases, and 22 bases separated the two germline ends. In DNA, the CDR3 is TGTGCCAGCAGCCAAGCGTGGTCGGGACATTCCCCTCGTGGCTACACCTTC. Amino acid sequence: CASSQAWSGHSPRGYTF.

The CDR3 loop reads CASSVGEIDEQYF. CDR3 DNA: TGCGCCAGCAGTGTCGGGGAGATCGACGAGCAGTACTTC. The chain combines TRBV10-2 with TRBJ2-7; D possibly corresponds to TRBD2 (5 bases). CDR1 WSHSY and CDR2 SAAADI come from the germline V gene. CDR3 length: 13 amino acids. The V gene lost 4 bases and the J gene lost 5 bases, with 12 bases spanning the gap.

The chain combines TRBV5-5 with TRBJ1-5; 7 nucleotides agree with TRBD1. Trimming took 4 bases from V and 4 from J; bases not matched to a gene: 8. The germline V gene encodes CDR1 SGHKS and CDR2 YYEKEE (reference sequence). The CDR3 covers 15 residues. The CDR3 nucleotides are TGTGCCAGCAGCGAAAGACAGGGAAGGAATCAGCCCCAGCATTTT. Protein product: CASSERQGRNQPQHF.

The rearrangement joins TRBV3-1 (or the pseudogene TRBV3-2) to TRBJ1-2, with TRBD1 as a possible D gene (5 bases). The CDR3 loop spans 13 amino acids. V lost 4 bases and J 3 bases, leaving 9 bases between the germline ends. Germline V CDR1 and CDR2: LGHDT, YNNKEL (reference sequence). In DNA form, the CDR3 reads TGTGCCAGCAGCCGCAGGGTTGACTATGGCTACACCTTC. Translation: CASSRRVDYGYTF.

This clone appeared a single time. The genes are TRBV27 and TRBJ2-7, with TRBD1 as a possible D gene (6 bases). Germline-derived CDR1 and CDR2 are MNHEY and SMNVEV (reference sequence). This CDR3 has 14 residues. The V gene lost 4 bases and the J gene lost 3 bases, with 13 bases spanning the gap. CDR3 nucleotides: TGTGCCAGCAGTTCCCTCAGGGGAGTCTACGAGCAGTACTTC. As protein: CASSSLRGVYEQYF.

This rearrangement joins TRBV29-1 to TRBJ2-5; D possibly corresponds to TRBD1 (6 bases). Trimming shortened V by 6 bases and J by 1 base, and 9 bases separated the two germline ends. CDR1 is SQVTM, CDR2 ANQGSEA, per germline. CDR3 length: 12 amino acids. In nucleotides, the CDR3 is TGCAGCGTGGGACACCTCCAAGAGACCCAGTACTTC. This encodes CSVGHLQETQYF.

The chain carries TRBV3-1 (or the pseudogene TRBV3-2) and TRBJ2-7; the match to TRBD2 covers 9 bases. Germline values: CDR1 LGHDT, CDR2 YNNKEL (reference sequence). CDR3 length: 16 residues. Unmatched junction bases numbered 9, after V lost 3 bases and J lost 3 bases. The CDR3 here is CASSHLAGSGVYEQYF. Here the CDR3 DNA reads TGTGCCAGCAGCCACCTAGCGGGGTCAGGGGTCTACGAGCAGTACTTC.

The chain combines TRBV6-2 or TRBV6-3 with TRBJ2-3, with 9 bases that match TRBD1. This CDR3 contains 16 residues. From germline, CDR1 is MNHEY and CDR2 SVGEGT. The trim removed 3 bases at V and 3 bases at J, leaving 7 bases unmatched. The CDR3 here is CASSYPPGQGTDTQYF. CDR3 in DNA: TGTGCCAGCAGTTATCCTCCGGGACAGGGAACAGATACGCAGTATTTT.

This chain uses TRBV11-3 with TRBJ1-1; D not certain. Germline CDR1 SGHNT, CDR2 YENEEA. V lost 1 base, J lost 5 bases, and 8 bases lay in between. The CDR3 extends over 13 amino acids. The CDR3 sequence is CASSLGQWTEAFF. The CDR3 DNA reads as TGTGCCAGCAGCTTAGGGCAGTGGACTGAAGCTTTCTTT.

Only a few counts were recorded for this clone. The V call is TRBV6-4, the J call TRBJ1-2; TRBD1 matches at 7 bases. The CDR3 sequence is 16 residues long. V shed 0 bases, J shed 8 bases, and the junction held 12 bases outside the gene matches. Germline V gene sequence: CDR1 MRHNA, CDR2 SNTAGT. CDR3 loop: CASSDSHTGESSGYTF. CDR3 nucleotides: TGTGCCAGCAGTGACTCGCACACAGGGGAGTCTAGCGGCTACACCTTC.